The 23 T cell receptor beta chains listed next were all sequenced from one sample in a study of cytomegalovirus exposure and HLA in healthy donors. The PCR made use of 60 Vbeta and 13 Jbeta primers. Using immunoSEQ multiplex PCR, the repertoire was profiled, and TCRdb retains in-frame clones only, with some absent. The sample has about 140,000 clones; about 80% are singletons. Sequencing used PBMCs. The receptors here all came from a woman between 18 and 29 years old in good health and CMV-seropositive.

For the CDR3, the DNA is TGTGCCAGCAGCCAATACGGGATAGGACAGGGATTTTCTGGGGCCAACGTCCTGACTTTC. Translated: CASSQYGIGQGFSGANVLTF. The chain recombines TRBV14 with TRBJ2-6, with 8 bases matching TRBD1. This CDR3 spans 20 amino acids. The germline gives CDR1 SGHDN, CDR2 FVKESK. V lost 2 bases and J lost 1; bases outside the gene matches: 13.

The rearrangement links TRBV6-1 to TRBJ1-2; D perhaps matches TRBD1 (5 bases). This CDR3 contains 19 residues. Trimming took 3 bases from V and 0 from J, leaving 23 bases between them. Germline loops: CDR1 MNHNS, CDR2 SASEGT. The CDR3 DNA is TGTGCCAGCAGTGATACTGCCCGAGCTAGGGGCCTAGCTAACTATGGCTACACCTTC. This gives the protein CASSDTARARGLANYGYTF.

J is TRBJ2-7 and V is TRBV27; maybe TRBD1 (5 bases). The CDR3 covers 13 residues. CDR1 and CDR2 from the germline V gene are MNHEY and SMNVEV (reference sequence). Trimming took 3 bases from V and 6 from J, leaving 12 bases between them. CDR3 bases: TGTGCCAGCAGTTTCGGCAGGGTAGGCGAGCAGTACTTC. Translated, it gives CASSFGRVGEQYF.

The chain has TRBV7-9 and TRBJ2-1; 9 bases agree with TRBD1. This CDR3 has 13 amino acids. Trimming cost V 8 bases and J 9 bases; bases outside gene matches: 8. Per the germline V gene, CDR1 is SEHNR and CDR2 is FQNEAQ (reference sequence). CDR3 region: CASRGDRAGEQFF. The CDR3 DNA follows: TGTGCCAGCCGAGGGGACAGGGCGGGTGAGCAGTTCTTC.

This rearrangement joins TRBV18 to TRBJ1-6, with TRBD1 matching over 7 bases. CDR1 is KGHSH, CDR2 LQKENI, per germline. V lost 3 bases and J lost 2; bases outside the gene matches: 13. The CDR3 contains 19 residues. CDR3 sequence: CASSPGDRSDGTYNSPLHF. The CDR3 nucleotides read TGTGCCAGCTCACCTGGGGACAGATCCGATGGCACCTATAATTCACCCCTCCACTTT.

The chain employs TRBV6-6 and TRBJ2-7; 7 bases agree with TRBD1. The CDR3 is 15 amino acids. Germline V lookup: CDR1 MNHNY, CDR2 SVGAGI (reference sequence). Germline trimming cut 5 bases from V and 5 bases from J; bases unmatched to any gene: 12. The CDR3 DNA follows: TGTGCCAGCAGTCAGGGAGACAGGGCAGCCCACGAGCAGTACTTC. Its translation: CASSQGDRAAHEQYF.

CDR3 protein: CASSIGQVKSSYNEQFF. The CDR3, as DNA: TGTGCCAGTAGTATTGGTCAGGTAAAGAGCTCCTACAATGAGCAGTTCTTC. This chain joins TRBV19 and TRBJ2-1; D is unresolved. The CDR3 spans 17 residues. V was shortened by 3 bases and J by 0 bases, with 15 bases between the two germline ends. Germline assignment: CDR1 LNHDA and CDR2 SQIVND (reference sequence).

This clone was recorded once. This chain connects TRBV6-6 to TRBJ1-1; D unresolved. This CDR3 contains 15 residues. Trimming shortened V by 1 base and J by 4 bases, and 13 bases separated the two germline ends. CDR1 MNHNY and CDR2 SVGAGI come from the germline V gene (reference sequence). The CDR3 sequence: CASSYWPREGTEAFF. CDR3 DNA: TGTGCCAGCAGTTACTGGCCCCGGGAGGGCACTGAAGCTTTCTTT.

The genes are TRBV29-1 and TRBJ1-2; D is uncertain. The CDR3 totals 12 residues. Germline CDR1 SQVTM, CDR2 ANQGSEA. The V end was cut by 3 bases, the J end by 8 bases, with 13 bases between. CDR3 residues: CSVDYEALGYTF. In nucleotides, the CDR3 is TGCAGCGTTGACTACGAGGCCCTAGGCTACACCTTC. Combining the CDR3 with reference TRBV29-1 and TRBJ1-2 gives the whole variable domain SAVISQKPSRDICQRGTSLTIQCQVDSQVTMMFWYRQQPGQSLTLIATANQGSEATYESGFVIDKFPISRPNLTFSTLTVSNMSPEDSSIYLCSVDYEALGYTFGSGTRLTVV.

This chain connects TRBV11-3 to TRBJ2-2; the D is unclear. The CDR3 consists of 13 residues. The V end lost 5 bases, the J end lost 6 bases, and 10 bases lay between the germline ends. Germline V gives CDR1 SGHNT, CDR2 YENEEA. The CDR3 protein is CASSAQYPGELFF. In DNA, the CDR3 is TGTGCCAGCAGCGCGCAATACCCCGGGGAGCTGTTTTTT.

A remark on this clone: The junction departs from germline at one end; a sequencing error may be responsible. The chain is built from TRBV6-1 and TRBJ2-5; tentatively, D is TRBD2 (6 bases). CDR3 size: 15 residues. From germline, CDR1 is MNHNS and CDR2 SASEGT. CDR3 sequence reads: CASRESLSKGFREHF. CDR3 nucleotides: TGTGCCAGCAGGGAATCCCTCTCAAAGGGATTCCGGGAGCACTTC.

The rearrangement uses TRBV6-1 and TRBJ1-2, with D perhaps TRBD1 (5 bases). This CDR3 contains 15 residues. Deletions cut 5 bases from V and 0 bases from J, with 13 bases between. Germline V lookup: CDR1 MNHNS, CDR2 SASEGT. The CDR3 reads CASSPNRPANYGYTF. DNA for the CDR3: TGTGCCAGCAGTCCGAACAGGCCAGCTAACTATGGCTACACCTTC.

This sequence joins TRBV6-6 and TRBJ2-2, with no clear D. The CDR3 extends over 15 amino acids. Germline loops: CDR1 MNHNY, CDR2 SVGAGI (reference sequence). The ends were cut back, 0 bases at V and 5 bases at J, with 10 bases in the middle. The CDR3 is CASSYSIQNTGELFF. The DNA for the CDR3 is TGTGCCAGCAGTTACTCGATACAGAATACCGGGGAGCTGTTTTTT.

This clone was observed a few times. V gene TRBV7-9 combines with J gene TRBJ2-3; 9 bases are a match to TRBD2. This CDR3 is 16 amino acids long. Losses at the gene ends were 5 bases for V and 0 bases for J; bases not matched to a gene: 6. Germline V gene sequence: CDR1 SEHNR, CDR2 FQNEAQ (reference sequence). As DNA, the CDR3 is TGTGCCAGCAGCCAGGGACTAGCCTCTAGCACAGATACGCAGTATTTT. Translated, it gives CASSQGLASSTDTQYF. The variable domain in full, with the rest retrieved from reference TRBV7-9 and TRBJ2-3, is DTGVSQNPRHKITKRGQNVTFRCDPISEHNRLYWYRQTLGQGPEFLTYFQNEAQLEKSRLLSDRFSAERPKGSFSTLEIQRTEQGDSAMYLCASSQGLASSTDTQYFGPGTRLTVL.

The J gene is TRBJ1-3, the V gene TRBV2, with D uncertain. The CDR3 spans 14 residues. From germline, CDR1 is SNHLY and CDR2 FYNNEI. V was clipped by 2 bases and J by 3 bases, with 8 bases between them. The CDR3 nucleotides read TGTGCCAGCAGTGAACGGGGAGATGGAAACACCATATATTTT. As protein: CASSERGDGNTIYF.

The chain combines TRBV28 with TRBJ2-2; 7 nucleotides line up with TRBD1. CDR3 length equals 15 residues. The germline V gene encodes CDR1 MDHEN and CDR2 SYDVKM. V gave up 1 base and J gave up 7 bases; unmatched junction bases: 6. As DNA, the CDR3 is TGTGCCAGCAGTTTATCGAGACAGGGTGGCGGGGAGCTGTTTTTT. The encoded protein is CASSLSRQGGGELFF. The full variable domain, its missing parts supplied by reference TRBV28 and TRBJ2-2, is DVKVTQSSRYLVKRTGEKVFLECVQDMDHENMFWYRQDPGLGLRLIYFSYDVKMKEKGDIPEGYSVSREKKERFSLILESASTNQTSMYLCASSLSRQGGGELFFGEGSRLTVL.

This clone was seen more than once but under ten times. The rearrangement joins TRBV29-1 to TRBJ2-3, with 11 nucleotides matching TRBD2. Germline CDR1 reads SQVTM; CDR2 reads ANQGSEA. Losses at the gene ends were 8 bases for V and 1 base for J; bases not matched to a gene: 11. There are 16 residues in the CDR3. CDR3 in amino acids: CSSGPSGGWGTDTQYF. In nucleotides, the CDR3 is TGCAGCTCCGGGCCTAGCGGGGGGTGGGGCACAGATACGCAGTATTTT.

This clone was detected a few times. The chain has TRBV5-1 and TRBJ1-1; maybe TRBD1 (5 bases). V gave up 3 bases and J gave up 1 base, with 13 bases separating them. Germline-derived CDR1 and CDR2 are SGHRS and YFSETQ. This CDR3 spans 15 amino acids. Written as DNA, the CDR3 is TGCGCCAGCAGCTCTTTCGACAGTAAGAACACTGAAGCTTTCTTT. This encodes CASSSFDSKNTEAFF. Supplemented by reference TRBV5-1 and TRBJ1-1, the full variable domain reads KAGVTQTPRYLIKTRGQQVTLSCSPISGHRSVSWYQQTPGQGLQFLFEYFSETQRNKGNFPGRFSGRQFSNSRSEMNVSTLELGDSALYLCASSSFDSKNTEAFFGQGTRLTVV.

The CDR3 protein is CASASQGRTEAFF. For the CDR3, the DNA is TGTGCCAGCGCGTCACAGGGGAGGACTGAAGCTTTCTTT. The chain couples TRBV18 to TRBJ1-1; 7 bases agree with TRBD1. The CDR3 consists of 13 residues. The V and J ends lost 8 bases and 5 bases, in that order; junction bases with no gene match: 8. Germline V gene sequence: CDR1 KGHSH, CDR2 LQKENI. The variable domain in full, completed from reference TRBV18 and TRBJ1-1, reads NAGVMQNPRHLVRRRGQEARLRCSPMKGHSHVYWYRQLPEEGLKFMVYLQKENIIDESGMPKERFSAEFPKEGPSILRIQQVVRGDSAAYFCASASQGRTEAFFGQGTRLTVV.

This chain connects TRBV18 to TRBJ2-3; tentatively, D is TRBD2 (6 bases). Germline lookup yields CDR1 KGHSH and CDR2 LQKENI. This CDR3 contains 15 residues. The germline V and J ends were trimmed by 4 bases and 0 bases, with 11 bases remaining between them. The CDR3 protein is CASSRTTASTDTQYF. The CDR3 DNA sequence: TGTGCCAGCTCACGGACTACGGCAAGCACAGATACGCAGTATTTT.

The DNA of the CDR3 is TGTGCCAGCAGCAAACGGGGACTAGCGATACTAACCTACGAGCAGTACTTC. The encoded protein is CASSKRGLAILTYEQYF. The V gene is TRBV11-2, the J gene TRBJ2-5; 10 bases line up with TRBD2. The end of the DNA fits TRBJ2-7 better, so the J call may be wrong. The CDR3 totals 17 residues. The germline V gene encodes CDR1 SGHAT and CDR2 FQNNGV.

This clone has just a few counts. The CDR3 loop is CASSPGMDRGHNEQYF. DNA of the CDR3: TGCGCCAGCAGCCCAGGAATGGACAGGGGGCATAACGAGCAGTACTTC. V gene TRBV5-1 combines with J gene TRBJ2-7, with TRBD1 matching 11 bases. The CDR3 is 16 residues long. In germline, CDR1 is SGHRS, CDR2 YFSETQ. With 4 bases clipped from V and 5 bases from J, the junction kept 11 bases outside the gene matches.

In the case of this clone: Other nucleotide sequences in the sample specify the same CDR3. This chain joins TRBV4-1 and TRBJ2-7, with D possibly matching TRBD1 (8 bases). The CDR3 totals 15 residues. The ends were cut back, 1 base at V and 4 bases at J, with 14 bases in the middle. Germline V gene data show CDR1 as MGHRA and CDR2 as YSYEKL. CDR3 amino acids: CASSQGDRGGYEQYF. The CDR3 nucleotides are TGCGCCAGCAGCCAAGGCGACAGGGGAGGGTACGAGCAGTACTTC.